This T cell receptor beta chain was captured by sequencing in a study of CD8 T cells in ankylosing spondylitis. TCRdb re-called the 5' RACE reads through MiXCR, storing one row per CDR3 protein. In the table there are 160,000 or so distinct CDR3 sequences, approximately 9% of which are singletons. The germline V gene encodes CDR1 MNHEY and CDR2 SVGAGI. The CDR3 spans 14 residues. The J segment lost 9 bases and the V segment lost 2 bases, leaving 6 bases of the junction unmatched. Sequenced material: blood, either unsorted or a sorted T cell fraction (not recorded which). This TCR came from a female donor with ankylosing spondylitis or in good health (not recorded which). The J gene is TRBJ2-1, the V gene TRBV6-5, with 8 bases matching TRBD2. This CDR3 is CASSYRTSRGEQFF. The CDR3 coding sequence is TGTGCCAGCAGTTACCGGACTAGCAGGGGTGAGCAGTTCTTC.